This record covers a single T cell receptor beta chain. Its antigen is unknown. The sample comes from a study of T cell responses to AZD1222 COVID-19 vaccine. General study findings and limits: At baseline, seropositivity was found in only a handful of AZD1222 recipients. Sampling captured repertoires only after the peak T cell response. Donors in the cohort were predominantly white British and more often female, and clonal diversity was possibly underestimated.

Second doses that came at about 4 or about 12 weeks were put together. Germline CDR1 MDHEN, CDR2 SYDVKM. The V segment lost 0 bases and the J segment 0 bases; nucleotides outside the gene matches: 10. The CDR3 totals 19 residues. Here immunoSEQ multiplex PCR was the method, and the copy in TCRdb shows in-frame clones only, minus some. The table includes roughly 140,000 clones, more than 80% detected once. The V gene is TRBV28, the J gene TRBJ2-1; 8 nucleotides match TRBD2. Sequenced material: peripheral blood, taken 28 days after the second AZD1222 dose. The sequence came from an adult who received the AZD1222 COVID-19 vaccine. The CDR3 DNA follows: TGTGCCAGCAGTTTATGGATTAGCGGGGTGAAAAGCTCCTACAATGAGCAGTTCTTC. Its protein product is CASSLWISGVKSSYNEQFF.